This T cell receptor beta chain originates from a study of neurological immune-mediated disorders. Study-wide context: Multiple sclerosis patients numbering 34 comprised around 31 relapsing-remitting and 3 secondary progressive patients.

The CDR3 consists of 14 residues. The germline V and J ends were trimmed by 2 bases and 4 bases, with 10 bases remaining between them. Per the germline V gene, CDR1 is KGHDR and CDR2 is SFDVKD. In this sample, this clonotype turned up many times. TCRdb reprocessed the 5' RACE reads with MiXCR, giving one entry per CDR3 protein. The profile shows over 65,000 distinct CDR3 sequences, roughly 2.6% of them singletons. The chain links TRBV24-1 to TRBJ2-5; maybe TRBD2 (5 bases). Specimen: PBMCs. The receptor was isolated from a woman aged 25 to 39 with multiple sclerosis. CDR3 coding DNA: TGTGCCACCAGTGATTCGGGGTTCGGAGAGACCCAGTACTTC. This encodes CATSDSGFGETQYF.